The clone carrying this TCR beta chain was seen just once. These data come from a study of OX40 agonist ivuxolimab in advanced cancers. Across the whole study: Patients with hepatocellular carcinoma, melanoma, renal cell or head and neck cancer made up the dose-escalation patients.

Here immunoSEQ multiplex PCR was the method, and the copy in TCRdb shows in-frame clones only, minus some. The table shows fewer than 85,000 clones, with approximately 92% occurring only once. CDR1 SQVTM and CDR2 ANQGSEA come from the germline V gene. V shed 5 bases, J shed 1 base, and the junction held 12 bases outside the gene matches. The CDR3 has 16 amino acids. The receptor's source is an adult with an advanced solid tumor such as melanoma, head and neck, liver or kidney cancer. The chain has TRBV29-1 and TRBJ2-7; 9 bases are shared with TRBD1. The sample consisted of CD4+ or CD8+ T cells sorted from blood, taken in a trial of the OX40 agonist ivuxolimab. The chain's CDR3 is CSVTGGAGLSSYEQYF. For the CDR3, the DNA is TGCAGCGTTACAGGGGGCGCGGGACTAAGTTCCTACGAGCAGTACTTC.